This T cell receptor (beta chain) was captured in a study of blood T cells in healthy people across ages. The CDR3 has 16 amino acids. Trimming cost V 1 base and J 1 base; bases outside gene matches: 5. Germline assignment: CDR1 DFQATT and CDR2 SNEGSKA (reference sequence). A J-beta primer mix and a sample-barcoded 5' primer were used in a second PCR of about 6 to 12 cycles. Researchers report that each sample yielded at least 2.5 million CDR3-containing paired-end reads. Each CDR3 protein gets one entry after TCRdb re-called the 5' RACE reads with MiXCR. The sample carries about 970,000 distinct CDR3 sequences, just over 50% recorded once.

Sequencing was done on a sample of blood. This sequence joins TRBV20-1 and TRBJ2-1, with 9 bases that match TRBD2. The receptor comes from a woman aged 60 to 75 in good health. This chain's CDR3 is CSARVPSGISYNEQFF. The CDR3 bases are TGCAGTGCTAGAGTCCCTAGCGGGATTTCCTACAATGAGCAGTTCTTC.